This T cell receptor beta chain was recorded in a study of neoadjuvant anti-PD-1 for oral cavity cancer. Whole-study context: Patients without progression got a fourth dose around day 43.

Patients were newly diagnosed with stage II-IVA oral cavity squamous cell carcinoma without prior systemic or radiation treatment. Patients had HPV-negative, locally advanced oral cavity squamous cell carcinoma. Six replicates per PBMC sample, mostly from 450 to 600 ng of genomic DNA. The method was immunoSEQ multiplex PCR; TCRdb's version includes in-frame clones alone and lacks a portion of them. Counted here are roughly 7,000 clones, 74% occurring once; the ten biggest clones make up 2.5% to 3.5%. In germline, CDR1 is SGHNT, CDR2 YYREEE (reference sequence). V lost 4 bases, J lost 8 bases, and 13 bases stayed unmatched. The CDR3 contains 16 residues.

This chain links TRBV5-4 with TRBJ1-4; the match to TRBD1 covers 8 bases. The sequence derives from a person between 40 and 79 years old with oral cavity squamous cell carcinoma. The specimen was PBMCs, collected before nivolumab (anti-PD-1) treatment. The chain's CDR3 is CASSVDRDRIFEKLFF. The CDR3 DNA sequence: TGTGCCAGCAGCGTGGACCGGGACAGGATTTTCGAAAAACTGTTTTTT.